These 29 T cell receptor beta chains share one sample of origin, sequenced in a study of blood T cell repertoires in COVID-19. Profiled with immunoSEQ multiplex PCR; TCRdb holds only in-frame clones, not every one. Altogether around 470,000 clones are present, approximately 92% being singletons, with the ten largest covering 0.75% to 0.9%. Sequenced material: peripheral blood. The receptor source for this set is a man in his late teens or twenties with COVID-19, enrolled during active disease.

J is TRBJ2-1 and V is TRBV5-4; no clear D gene. V lost 4 bases and J 7 bases, leaving 12 bases between the germline ends. The CDR3 length is 13 residues. Germline V lookup: CDR1 SGHNT, CDR2 YYREEE (reference sequence). The CDR3 DNA reads as TGTGCCAGCAGCCCGGAGCCCAGTAATGAGCAGTTCTTC. This encodes CASSPEPSNEQFF.

V and J are TRBV3-1 (or the pseudogene TRBV3-2) and TRBJ2-2; 10 bases fit TRBD2. V lost 1 base to trimming and J lost 5 bases; unmatched junction nucleotides: 4. The CDR3 sequence is 16 residues long. CDR1 is LGHDT and CDR2 is YNNKEL in the germline V gene (reference sequence). Here the CDR3 reads CASSQGLAGETGELFF. The CDR3 DNA reads as TGTGCCAGCAGCCAAGGGCTAGCGGGAGAGACCGGGGAGCTGTTTTTT.

This sequence joins TRBV19 and TRBJ2-5; D gene unclear. The ends were cut back, 1 base at V and 7 bases at J, with 4 bases in the middle. The CDR3 runs 11 residues. Germline lookup yields CDR1 LNHDA and CDR2 SQIVND (reference sequence). The CDR3 DNA reads as TGTGCCAGTAGTATAGGAGGGACCCAGTACTTC. Encoded protein: CASSIGGTQYF.

This clone was seen a single time. The chain joins TRBV2 to TRBJ1-4; 7 bases fit TRBD1. From germline, CDR1 is SNHLY and CDR2 FYNNEI. The CDR3 covers 16 residues. Trimming took 3 bases from V and 6 from J; bases not matched to a gene: 10. CDR3 residues: CASSETGTEVDEKLFF. DNA of the CDR3: TGTGCCAGCAGTGAGACGGGGACAGAGGTGGATGAAAAACTGTTTTTT.

This chain joins TRBV5-4 and TRBJ1-1; 7 bases are shared with TRBD1. V gave up 2 bases and J gave up 4 bases; unmatched junction bases: 5. Per germline, CDR1 SGHNT and CDR2 YYREEE (reference sequence). The CDR3 totals 14 residues. The CDR3, as DNA: TGTGCCAGCAGCTTCCAGACAGGGCCCACTGAAGCTTTCTTT. Protein sequence: CASSFQTGPTEAFF.

CDR3: CASSLEPGSYNEQFF. The CDR3 DNA sequence: TGTGCCAGCAGCTTAGAGCCGGGCTCCTACAATGAGCAGTTCTTC. The chain recombines TRBV7-9 with TRBJ2-1; no clear D. The CDR3 is 15 amino acids. V was clipped by 1 base and J by 0 bases, with 7 bases between them. CDR1 is SEHNR, CDR2 FQNEAQ, per germline (reference sequence).

The chain has TRBV2 and TRBJ2-5; 9 bases match TRBD2. The CDR3 covers 15 residues. CDR1 and CDR2 from the germline V gene are SNHLY and FYNNEI. With V trimmed by 6 bases and J by 0 bases, 5 bases remained unmatched. The CDR3 nucleotides read TGTGCCAGCAGCGGTGGACTAGCGTACCAAGAGACCCAGTACTTC. Its translation: CASSGGLAYQETQYF.

The J gene is TRBJ2-7, the V gene TRBV6-1; 7 bases are shared with TRBD1. V trimming: 2 bases; J trimming: 2 bases; junction bases outside the gene matches: 15. The CDR3 spans 18 residues. The germline V gene encodes CDR1 MNHNS and CDR2 SASEGT. The CDR3 sequence is CASSESFSRTGLTYEQYF. As DNA, the CDR3 is TGTGCCAGCAGTGAATCATTTAGCAGGACAGGTTTAACCTACGAGCAGTACTTC.

This chain uses TRBV15 with TRBJ2-4; TRBD1 matches 10 bases. Germline CDR1 and CDR2: LNHNV and YYDKDF (reference sequence). V trimming: 0 bases; J trimming: 5 bases; junction bases outside the gene matches: 4. The CDR3 loop spans 16 amino acids. This CDR3 reads CATSREDRGAQNIQYF. For the CDR3, the DNA is TGTGCCACCAGCAGAGAGGACAGGGGGGCACAAAACATTCAGTACTTC.

The CDR3 region is CASSQSGGFYNEQFF. The CDR3 DNA follows: TGCGCCAGCAGTCAAAGCGGGGGATTCTACAATGAGCAGTTCTTC. This chain links TRBV5-1 with TRBJ2-1; 8 bases agree with TRBD2. CDR1 and CDR2 (germline): SGHRS, YFSETQ. The CDR3 spans 15 residues. V lost 5 bases to trimming and J lost 3 bases; unmatched junction nucleotides: 7.

J is TRBJ2-5 and V is TRBV25-1, with D maybe TRBD2 (6 bases). V lost 3 bases, J lost 5 bases, and 16 bases lay in between. CDR1 MGHDK and CDR2 SYGVNS come from the germline V gene. The CDR3 runs 15 residues. CDR3 amino acids: CASSDSATSWETQYF. Here the CDR3 DNA reads TGTGCCAGCAGTGATTCAGCGACTAGTTGGGAGACCCAGTACTTC.

V and J are TRBV4-1 and TRBJ1-2; 10 nucleotides match TRBD1. V was clipped by 2 bases and J by 6 bases; unmatched bases: 12. Germline V gene lookup returns CDR1 MGHRA and CDR2 YSYEKL. This CDR3 comprises 17 residues. Here the CDR3 reads CASSQRLKDRGRDGYTF. For the CDR3, the DNA is TGCGCCAGCAGCCAAAGGCTGAAGGACAGGGGGAGAGATGGCTACACCTTC.

V usage is TRBV10-2 and J usage is TRBJ1-2; weak D call: TRBD1 (5 bases). In germline, CDR1 is WSHSY, CDR2 SAAADI. This CDR3 comprises 12 residues. Trimming removed 6 bases from V and 5 bases from J, with 10 bases in between. CDR3 region: CASSAPGYGYTF. The CDR3 nucleotides read TGCGCCAGCAGCGCTCCAGGGTATGGCTACACCTTC.

The CDR3 loop is CASSLSTGIGNTIYF. CDR3 nucleotides: TGTGCCAGCAGCTTATCGACAGGGATTGGAAACACCATATATTTT. V gene TRBV7-7 combines with J gene TRBJ1-3; 7 nucleotides line up with TRBD1. V was pared by 2 bases and J by 3 bases, with 4 bases of the junction left unmatched. This CDR3 spans 15 amino acids. Germline lookup yields CDR1 SSHAT and CDR2 FNYEAQ (reference sequence).

Remarks on this clone: Other DNA sequences in the same sample also yield this CDR3. This sequence joins TRBV29-1 and TRBJ2-5, with 8 bases matching TRBD2. V lost 4 bases and J lost 5; bases outside the gene matches: 6. The germline gives CDR1 SQVTM, CDR2 ANQGSEA. The CDR3 loop spans 13 amino acids. CDR3 DNA sequence: TGCAGCGTTGTCGCGGGAGGTCAGGAGACCCAGTACTTC. Its translation is CSVVAGGQETQYF.

This chain uses TRBV3-1 (or the pseudogene TRBV3-2) with TRBJ2-7; 9 bases align to TRBD2. V was pared by 2 bases and J by 5 bases, with 4 bases of the junction left unmatched. The V gene's germline CDR1 is LGHDT and CDR2 YNNKEL (reference sequence). The CDR3 runs to 14 residues. DNA of the CDR3: TGTGCCAGCAGCCAAAGTAGCGGGAGTGACGAGCAGTACTTC. Translating gives CASSQSSGSDEQYF.

The chain uses TRBV5-6 and TRBJ2-5, with TRBD2 matching over 8 bases. The CDR3 covers 16 residues. Looked up from germline, CDR1 is SGHDT and CDR2 is YYEEEE. V trimming: 2 bases; J trimming: 5 bases; junction bases outside the gene matches: 11. CDR3 sequence reads: CASSLRPGLGVETQYF. For the CDR3, the DNA is TGTGCCAGCAGCTTAAGACCGGGACTAGGGGTGGAGACCCAGTACTTC.

The chain links TRBV6-5 to TRBJ1-2; the match to TRBD1 covers 7 bases. J gave up 4 bases and V 7 bases, and 6 bases lay outside the gene matches. From germline, CDR1 is MNHEY and CDR2 SVGAGI. The CDR3 runs 13 residues. The CDR3 DNA is TGTGCCAGCAACGAGGGACAGATCTATGGCTACACCTTC. It encodes CASNEGQIYGYTF.

The chain employs TRBV19 and TRBJ2-1, with D maybe TRBD2 (6 bases). Germline V gene data show CDR1 as LNHDA and CDR2 as SQIVND (reference sequence). The CDR3 has 13 residues. Between the trimmed V and J ends, which lost 6 bases and 9 bases, there was a span of 15 bases. This chain's CDR3 is CASSSSGGLEQFF. CDR3 nucleotide sequence: TGTGCCAGTAGCTCCTCCGGGGGTCTTGAGCAGTTCTTC.

V gene TRBV28 combines with J gene TRBJ1-5, with TRBD1 matching 7 bases. Germline V gives CDR1 MDHEN, CDR2 SYDVKM. The CDR3 covers 19 residues. V shed 2 bases, J shed 5 bases, and the junction held 18 bases outside the gene matches. The CDR3: CASSLPHPKTGMIHQPQHF. For the CDR3, the DNA is TGTGCCAGCAGTTTACCCCATCCCAAGACAGGGATGATTCATCAGCCCCAGCATTTT.

CDR3 in DNA: TGCGCCAGTGGGGGGAGGGATCATGAAAAACTGTTTTTT. This gives the protein CASGGRDHEKLFF. The chain combines TRBV23-1 with TRBJ1-4, with a possible D match to TRBD1 (5 bases). TRBV23-1 is assigned to the ORF class and has an uncertain function. V lost 9 bases and J lost 6, with 14 bases in between. This CDR3 has 13 residues.

The rearrangement uses TRBV19 and TRBJ2-7; D not resolved. V was trimmed by 5 bases and J by 2 bases, leaving 10 bases between them. From germline, CDR1 is LNHDA and CDR2 SQIVND (reference sequence). The CDR3 is made up of 13 amino acids. CDR3 sequence: CASSLTQTYEQYF. Here the CDR3 DNA reads TGTGCCAGTAGTTTGACACAGACCTACGAGCAGTACTTC.

The chain recombines TRBV27 with TRBJ1-5; D perhaps matches TRBD1 (5 bases). CDR1 is MNHEY, CDR2 SMNVEV, per germline (reference sequence). Trimming left V 6 bases short and J 4 bases short, with 16 bases between. The CDR3 loop spans 15 amino acids. CDR3 DNA: TGTGCCAGCAGGGAAGCGGGACTCTCAAATCAGCCCCAGCATTTT. It translates to CASREAGLSNQPQHF.

The chain employs TRBV2 and TRBJ2-3; D not certain. Trimming shortened V by 4 bases and J by 6 bases, and 8 bases separated the two germline ends. Per germline, CDR1 SNHLY and CDR2 FYNNEI. CDR3 size: 12 residues. The CDR3 spells CASSGPQDTQYF. CDR3 bases: TGTGCCAGCAGTGGCCCCCAGGATACGCAGTATTTT.

The chain is built from TRBV5-4 and TRBJ2-2; D is uncertain. Trimming left V 4 bases short and J 4 bases short, with 11 bases between. The CDR3 contains 14 residues. From germline, CDR1 is SGHNT and CDR2 YYREEE (reference sequence). CDR3 amino acids: CASSQQDITGELFF. The CDR3 region has the DNA TGTGCCAGCAGCCAACAAGACATCACCGGGGAGCTGTTTTTT.

This clone was counted a few times. CDR3 in amino acids: CASSYSQNTEAFF. The DNA of the CDR3 is TGTGCCAGCTCTTACAGTCAGAACACTGAAGCTTTCTTT. The chain couples TRBV6-6 to TRBJ1-1; the D is unclear. Per the germline V gene, CDR1 is MNHNY and CDR2 is SVGAGI (reference sequence). V was cut by 8 bases and J by 1 base, with 11 bases left in between. The CDR3 runs to 13 residues.

The chain has TRBV2 and TRBJ1-3, with D tentatively TRBD1 (5 bases). The CDR3 loop spans 18 amino acids. Germline V gives CDR1 SNHLY, CDR2 FYNNEI. V gave up 4 bases and J gave up 0 bases, with 19 bases separating them. CDR3 in amino acids: CASSGQGTFLSSGNTIYF. The CDR3 bases are TGTGCCAGCAGTGGGCAGGGTACCTTTCTTAGCTCTGGAAACACCATATATTTT.

The table lists this clone with a count of one. The chain has TRBV7-2 and TRBJ2-3; possible D gene TRBD2, 5 bases. V was pared by 5 bases and J by 3 bases, with 9 bases between. Germline CDR1 and CDR2: SGHTA and FQGNSA. This CDR3 contains 13 residues. CDR3 DNA sequence: TGTGCCAGCAGCCTCCCGGGAACAGATACGCAGTATTTT. Amino acids: CASSLPGTDTQYF.

The chain is built from TRBV19 and TRBJ1-2, with D possibly being TRBD1 (5 bases). The CDR3 runs 12 residues. Germline V gene sequence: CDR1 LNHDA, CDR2 SQIVND (reference sequence). Trimming removed 1 base at V and 7 bases at J, with 7 bases between. The CDR3 loop is CASSIGQLGYTF. CDR3 sequence (DNA): TGTGCCAGTAGTATAGGACAGCTTGGCTACACCTTC.